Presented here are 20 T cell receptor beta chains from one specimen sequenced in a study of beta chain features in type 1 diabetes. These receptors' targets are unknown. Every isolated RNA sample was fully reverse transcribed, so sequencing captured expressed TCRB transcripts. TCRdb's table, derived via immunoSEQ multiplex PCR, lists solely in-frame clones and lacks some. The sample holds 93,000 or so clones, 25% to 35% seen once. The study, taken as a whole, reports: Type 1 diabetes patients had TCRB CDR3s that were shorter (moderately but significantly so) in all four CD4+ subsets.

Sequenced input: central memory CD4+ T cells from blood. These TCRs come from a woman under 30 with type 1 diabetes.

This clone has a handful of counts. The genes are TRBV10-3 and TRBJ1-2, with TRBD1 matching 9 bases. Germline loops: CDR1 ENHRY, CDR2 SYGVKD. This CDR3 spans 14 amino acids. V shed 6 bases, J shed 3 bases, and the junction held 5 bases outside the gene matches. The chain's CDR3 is CAIRRTGEDYGYTF. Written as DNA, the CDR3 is TGTGCCATCAGGAGGACAGGGGAGGACTATGGCTACACCTTC.

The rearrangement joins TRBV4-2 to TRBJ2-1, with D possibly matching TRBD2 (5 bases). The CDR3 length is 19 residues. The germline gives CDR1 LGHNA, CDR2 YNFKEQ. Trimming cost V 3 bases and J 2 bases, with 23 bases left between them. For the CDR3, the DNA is TGTGCCAGCAGCCAGGCCCGCTGGGCCCCGGGGAGTGCCTACAATGAGCAGTTCTTC. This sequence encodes CASSQARWAPGSAYNEQFF.

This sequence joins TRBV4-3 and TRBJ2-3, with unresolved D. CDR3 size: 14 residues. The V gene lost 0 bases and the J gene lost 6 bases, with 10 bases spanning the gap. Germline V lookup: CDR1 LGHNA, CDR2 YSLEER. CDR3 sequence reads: CASSQDRWADTQYF. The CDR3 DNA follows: TGCGCCAGCAGCCAAGACAGATGGGCGGATACGCAGTATTTT.

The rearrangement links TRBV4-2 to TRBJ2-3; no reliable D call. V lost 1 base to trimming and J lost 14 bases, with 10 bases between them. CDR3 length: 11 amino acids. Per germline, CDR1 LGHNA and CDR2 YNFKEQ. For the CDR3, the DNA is TGTGCCAGCAGCCAAGGAGAGCGCCGGTATTTT. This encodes CASSQGERRYF.

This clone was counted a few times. DNA of the CDR3: TGTGCCTCCGCCGGAGAGGCTAGCGGGAGTGTTGAGCAGTTCTTC. It is translated as CASAGEASGSVEQFF. This chain connects TRBV11-2 to TRBJ2-1, with TRBD2 matching over 10 bases. The CDR3 is made up of 15 amino acids. Germline CDR1 is SGHAT and CDR2 is FQNNGV. With V trimmed by 11 bases and J by 9 bases, 16 bases remained unmatched.

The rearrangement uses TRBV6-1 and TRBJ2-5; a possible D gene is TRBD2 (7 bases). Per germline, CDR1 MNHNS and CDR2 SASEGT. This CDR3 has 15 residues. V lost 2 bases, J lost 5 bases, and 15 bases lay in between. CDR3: CASSELEGGRETQYF. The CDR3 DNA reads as TGTGCCAGCAGTGAATTGGAGGGGGGGAGGGAGACCCAGTACTTC.

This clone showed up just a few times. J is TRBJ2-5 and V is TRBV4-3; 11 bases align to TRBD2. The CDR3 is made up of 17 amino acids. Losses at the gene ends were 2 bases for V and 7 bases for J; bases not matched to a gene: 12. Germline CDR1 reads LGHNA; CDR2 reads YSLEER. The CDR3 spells CASSQSVNSGRGGTQYF. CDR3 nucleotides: TGCGCCAGCAGCCAATCCGTAAATAGCGGGAGGGGAGGGACCCAGTACTTC.

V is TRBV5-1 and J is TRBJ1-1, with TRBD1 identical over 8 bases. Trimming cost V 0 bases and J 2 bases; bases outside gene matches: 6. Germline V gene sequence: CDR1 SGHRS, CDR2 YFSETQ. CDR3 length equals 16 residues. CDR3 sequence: CASSLGTGRFNTEAFF. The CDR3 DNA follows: TGCGCCAGCAGCTTGGGGACAGGGAGATTTAACACTGAAGCTTTCTTT.

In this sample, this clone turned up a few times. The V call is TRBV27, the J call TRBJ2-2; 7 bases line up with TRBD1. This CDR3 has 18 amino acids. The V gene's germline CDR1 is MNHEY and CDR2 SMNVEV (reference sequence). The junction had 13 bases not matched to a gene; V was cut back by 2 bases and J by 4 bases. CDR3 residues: CASSLGVRGAGGTGELFF. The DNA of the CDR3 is TGTGCCAGCAGTTTAGGCGTACGTGGGGCAGGGGGCACCGGGGAGCTGTTTTTT.

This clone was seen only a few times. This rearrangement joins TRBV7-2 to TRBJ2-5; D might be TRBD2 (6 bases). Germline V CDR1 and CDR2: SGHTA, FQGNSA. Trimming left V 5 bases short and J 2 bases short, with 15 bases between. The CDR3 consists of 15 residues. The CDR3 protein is CASSGRAGNQETQYF. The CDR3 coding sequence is TGTGCCAGCAGCGGCCGCGCGGGGAATCAAGAGACCCAGTACTTC.

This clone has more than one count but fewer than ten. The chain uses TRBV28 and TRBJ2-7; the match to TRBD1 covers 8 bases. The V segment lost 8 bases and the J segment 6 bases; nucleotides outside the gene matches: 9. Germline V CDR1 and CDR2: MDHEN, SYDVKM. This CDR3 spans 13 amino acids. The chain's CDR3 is CASGPGQGIEQYF. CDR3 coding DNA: TGTGCCAGCGGGCCAGGACAGGGAATCGAGCAGTACTTC.

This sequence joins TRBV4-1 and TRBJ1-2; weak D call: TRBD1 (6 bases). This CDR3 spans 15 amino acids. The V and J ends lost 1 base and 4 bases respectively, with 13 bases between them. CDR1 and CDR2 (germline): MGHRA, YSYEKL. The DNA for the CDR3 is TGCGCCAGCAGCCAAGGGACAGATTTAAGCTATGGCTACACCTTC. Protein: CASSQGTDLSYGYTF.

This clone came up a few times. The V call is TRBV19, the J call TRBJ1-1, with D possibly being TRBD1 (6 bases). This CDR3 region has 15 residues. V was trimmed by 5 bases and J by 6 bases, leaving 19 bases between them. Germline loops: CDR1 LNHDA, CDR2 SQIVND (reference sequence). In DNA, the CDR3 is TGTGCCAGTAGTCCTAGGGAGGGGGTAGTCGCTGAAGCTTTCTTT. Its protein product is CASSPREGVVAEAFF.

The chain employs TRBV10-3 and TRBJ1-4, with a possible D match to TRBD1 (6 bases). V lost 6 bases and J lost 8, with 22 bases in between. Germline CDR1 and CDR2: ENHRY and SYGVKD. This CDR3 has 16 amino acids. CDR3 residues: CAISSTPGDRNEKLFF. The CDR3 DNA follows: TGTGCCATCAGCTCCACCCCAGGGGATAGAAACGAAAAACTGTTTTTT.

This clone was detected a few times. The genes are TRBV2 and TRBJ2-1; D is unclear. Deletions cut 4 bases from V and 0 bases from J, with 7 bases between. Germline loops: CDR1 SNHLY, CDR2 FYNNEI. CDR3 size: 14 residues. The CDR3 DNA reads TGTGCCAGCAGTGCTGAGATCTCCTACAATGAGCAGTTCTTC. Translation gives CASSAEISYNEQFF. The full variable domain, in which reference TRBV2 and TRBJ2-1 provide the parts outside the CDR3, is EPEVTQTPSHQVTQMGQEVILRCVPISNHLYFYWYRQILGQKVEFLVSFYNNEISEKSEIFDDQFSVERPDGSNFTLKIRSTKLEDSAMYFCASSAEISYNEQFFGPGTRLTVL.

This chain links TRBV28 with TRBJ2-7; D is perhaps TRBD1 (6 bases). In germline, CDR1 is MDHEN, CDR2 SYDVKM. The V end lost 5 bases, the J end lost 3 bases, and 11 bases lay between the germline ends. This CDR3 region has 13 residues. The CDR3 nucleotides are TGTGCCAGCAGTCAACAGGGCCGCTACGAGCAGTACTTC. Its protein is CASSQQGRYEQYF.

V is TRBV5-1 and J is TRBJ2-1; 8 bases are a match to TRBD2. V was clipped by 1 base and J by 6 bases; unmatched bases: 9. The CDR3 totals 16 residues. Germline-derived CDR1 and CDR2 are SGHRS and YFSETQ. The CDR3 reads CASSLTSGSRSNEQFF. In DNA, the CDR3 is TGCGCCAGCAGCTTGACCAGCGGGAGTCGTTCCAATGAGCAGTTCTTC.

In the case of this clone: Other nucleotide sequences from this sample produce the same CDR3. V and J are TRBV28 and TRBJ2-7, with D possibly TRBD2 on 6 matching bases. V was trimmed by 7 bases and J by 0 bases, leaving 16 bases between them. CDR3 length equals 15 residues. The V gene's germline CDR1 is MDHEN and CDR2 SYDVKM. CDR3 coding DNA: TGTGCCAGCAACCAGGGACTCGTGAGCTCCTACGAGCAGTACTTC. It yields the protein CASNQGLVSSYEQYF.

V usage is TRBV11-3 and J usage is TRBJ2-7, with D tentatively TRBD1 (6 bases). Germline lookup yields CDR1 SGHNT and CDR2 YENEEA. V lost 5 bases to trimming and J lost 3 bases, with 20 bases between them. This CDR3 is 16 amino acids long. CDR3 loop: CASSRGGSGTSYEQYV. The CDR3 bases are TGTGCCAGCAGCCGTGGAGGCTCGGGGACAAGCTACGAGCAGTACGTC.

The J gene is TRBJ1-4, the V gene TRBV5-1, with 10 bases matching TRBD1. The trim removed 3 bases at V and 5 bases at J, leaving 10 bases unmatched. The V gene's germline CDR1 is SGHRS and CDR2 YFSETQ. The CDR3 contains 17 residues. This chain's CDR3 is CASSSDYDRGRNEKLFF. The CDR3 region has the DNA TGCGCCAGCAGCTCCGATTACGACAGGGGGCGGAATGAAAAACTGTTTTTT.